This record concerns one TCR beta chain sequence. This same CDR3 is encoded by further DNA sequences in the sample. This record belongs to a study of shared clonotypes between healthy human individuals. Every subset's genomic DNA went evenly onto several immunoSEQ plates. Sequencing was performed with immunoSEQ multiplex PCR; in TCRdb, only in-frame clones are kept and a portion is missing. Here the sample spans hundreds of thousands of clones, approximately 96% being singletons. The naive CD8 population came from CD45RO-negative cells selected for CCR7, without terminally differentiated effector memory CD45RA+ cells. This CDR3 has 11 amino acids. Germline loops: CDR1 SQVTM, CDR2 ANQGSEA. V shed 3 bases and J shed 1 base, with 2 bases lying between them.

The rearrangement uses TRBV29-1 and TRBJ2-3; D is unclear. Material: naive CD8+ T cells sorted from blood. The TCR was taken from a woman aged 30 to 39 in good health. CDR3: CSVDGTDTQYF. DNA for the CDR3: TGCAGCGTTGACGGCACAGATACGCAGTATTTT.